Sequencing of this T cell receptor (beta chain) was carried out in a study of T cell responses to AZD1222 COVID-19 vaccine. Using immunoSEQ multiplex PCR, the repertoire was profiled, and TCRdb retains in-frame clones only, with some absent. The data hold 72,000 or so clones, with about nine tenths observed a single time. This clone was observed a handful of times. The CDR3 length is 13 residues. Germline V lookup: CDR1 SNHLY, CDR2 FYNNEI. V lost 6 bases, J lost 10 bases, and 13 bases lay in between. The origin of this receptor is an adult in good health. The sample was peripheral blood, taken on day 0 of AZD1222 vaccination. V is TRBV2 and J is TRBJ1-6; D might be TRBD1 (6 bases). The CDR3 loop reads CASREGGQSPLHF. The CDR3 DNA reads as TGTGCCAGCAGGGAGGGGGGCCAGTCACCCCTCCACTTT.